The 26 T cell receptor beta chains below all came from one sample that was sequenced in a study of blood T cells in healthy people across ages. A second PCR, run for roughly 7 to 11 cycles, used a sample-barcoded 5' primer plus a J-beta primer mix. TCRdb re-called the 5' RACE reads through MiXCR, storing one row per CDR3 protein. The sample records around 2 million distinct CDR3 sequences, around 42% being singletons. Sequencing was carried out using blood. The receptor source for this set is a human donor in good health.

As regards this clonotype: A much larger clone is a single base away; this may be a read error. The chain joins TRBV15 to TRBJ1-2, with 7 bases fitting TRBD1. CDR1 LNHNV and CDR2 YYDKDF come from the germline V gene (reference sequence). The CDR3 length is 13 residues. After removal of 5 bases from V and 4 bases from J, the junction contained 4 bases not matched to a gene. As DNA, the CDR3 is TGTGCCACCAGCTACGGACAGGCCTATGGCTACACCTTC. Protein product: CATSYGQAYGYTF.

V gene TRBV24-1 combines with J gene TRBJ2-3; the match to TRBD1 covers 7 bases. The CDR3 has 19 residues. J lost 2 bases, V lost 3 bases, and 16 bases had no gene match. CDR1 and CDR2 (germline): KGHDR, SFDVKD. The CDR3 here is CATSDPRGEDGTATDTQYF. DNA for the CDR3: TGTGCCACCAGTGATCCCCGGGGAGAGGATGGGACAGCCACAGATACGCAGTATTTT.

This clonotype was picked up a small number of times. The chain has TRBV5-8 and TRBJ2-7; D might be TRBD1 or TRBD2, each matching 6 bases. V lost 0 bases to trimming and J lost 5 bases, with 24 bases between them. The germline V gene encodes CDR1 SGHTS and CDR2 YDEGEE. The CDR3 is 18 residues long. CDR3 sequence (DNA): TGTGCCAGCAGCTTGGGACAGGCTTCATTCCAGGCTAGCGACGAGCAGTACTTC. Protein: CASSLGQASFQASDEQYF.

The table lists this clonotype with a few counts. The chain is built from TRBV6-5 and TRBJ2-1; maybe TRBD2 (5 bases). V was shortened by 6 bases and J by 5 bases, with 11 bases between the two germline ends. CDR1 and CDR2 (germline): MNHEY, SVGAGI. The length of the CDR3 is 13 residues. CDR3 bases: TGTGCCAGCAGCCCTGTCGGGGACAATGAGCAGTTCTTC. Translating it yields CASSPVGDNEQFF.

This clonotype was recorded a few times. The chain joins TRBV4-1 to TRBJ1-5; 9 nucleotides match TRBD1. The CDR3 runs to 19 residues. V was clipped by 3 bases and J by 4 bases; unmatched bases: 16. In germline, CDR1 is MGHRA, CDR2 YSYEKL. The CDR3 bases are TGCGCCAGCAGCCAGGGTTGGGGACAGGGTATATTAGAGAATCAGCCCCAGCATTTT. Translation: CASSQGWGQGILENQPQHF.

The V and J genes are TRBV4-3 and TRBJ2-1; 12 nucleotides match TRBD2. J lost 9 bases, V lost 0 bases, and 12 bases had no gene match. The germline V gene encodes CDR1 LGHNA and CDR2 YSLEER. The CDR3 spans 18 residues. CDR3 region: CASSQDLIRTSGVGEQFF. The CDR3, as DNA: TGCGCCAGCAGCCAAGATTTAATCAGGACTAGCGGGGTCGGTGAGCAGTTCTTC.

The chain joins TRBV7-3 to TRBJ2-5, with TRBD2 matching over 7 bases. Unmatched junction bases numbered 4, after V lost 3 bases and J lost 3 bases. Germline V lookup: CDR1 SGHTA, CDR2 FQGTGA. The CDR3 totals 14 residues. CDR3: CASSFRAGKETQYF. The CDR3 nucleotides read TGTGCCAGCAGCTTCAGAGCGGGGAAAGAGACCCAGTACTTC.

CDR3 residues: CASSLNRGRLHGYTF. The CDR3 nucleotides are TGTGCCAGCAGTTTAAACAGGGGGCGCCTCCATGGCTACACCTTC. The chain has TRBV12-3 or TRBV12-4 and TRBJ1-2; TRBD1 aligns across 9 bases. After removal of 2 bases from V and 6 bases from J, the junction contained 7 bases not matched to a gene. The CDR3 loop spans 15 amino acids.

This clonotype was detected a few times. This chain uses TRBV12-3 or TRBV12-4 with TRBJ1-5, with TRBD1 identical over 8 bases. V trimming: 6 bases; J trimming: 1 base; junction bases outside the gene matches: 5. This CDR3 is built from 15 residues. This chain's CDR3 is CASSGTGGSNQPQHF. The CDR3 coding sequence is TGTGCCAGCAGCGGGACAGGCGGCAGCAATCAGCCCCAGCATTTT.

The genes are TRBV6-5 and TRBJ2-1; 8 nucleotides align to TRBD2. This CDR3 spans 16 amino acids. Per germline, CDR1 MNHEY and CDR2 SVGAGI. V shed 2 bases and J 9 bases; nucleotides not matched to a gene: 12. The CDR3 bases are TGTGCCAGCAGTTACCCTCTAGCGGGCGGTATGGGTGAGCAGTTCTTC. Translated: CASSYPLAGGMGEQFF.

The rearrangement joins TRBV6-4 to TRBJ2-3, with TRBD1 identical over 7 bases. The germline CDR1 and CDR2 sequences are MRHNA and SNTAGT. The CDR3 length is 13 residues. J was trimmed by 7 bases and V by 4 bases; bases with no gene match: 5. The CDR3: CASSGLQGHTQYF. CDR3 bases: TGTGCCAGCAGTGGCCTACAGGGGCATACGCAGTATTTT.

This clonotype has a count of ten or more. The chain joins TRBV12-3 or TRBV12-4 to TRBJ1-1; weak D call: TRBD1 (5 bases). V gave up 6 bases and J gave up 4 bases, with 15 bases separating them. CDR3 length: 14 amino acids. The CDR3 DNA follows: TGTGCCAGCAGGCAAGGACCCGGGGGCACTGAAGCTTTCTTT. It encodes CASRQGPGGTEAFF.

The rearrangement joins TRBV20-1 to TRBJ2-7; 9 bases align to TRBD1. Germline CDR1 and CDR2: DFQATT and SNEGSKA (reference sequence). The CDR3 spans 14 residues. V was pared by 6 bases and J by 4 bases, with 10 bases of the junction left unmatched. The CDR3 region has the DNA TGCAGTGCCCAAAGGACAGGGGCCTCTTACGAGCAGTACTTC. Residues: CSAQRTGASYEQYF.

This clonotype was counted only a few times. The chain joins TRBV9 to TRBJ2-7; D may be TRBD1 (7 bases). Trimming left V 4 bases short and J 4 bases short, with 18 bases between. The germline CDR1 and CDR2 sequences are SGDLS and YYNGEE. The CDR3 totals 15 residues. The CDR3 loop reads CASSPRDSSRYEQYF. CDR3 DNA sequence: TGTGCCAGCAGCCCGCGGGACAGCTCCAGGTACGAGCAGTACTTC.

This clonotype was counted only a few times. CDR3 DNA sequence: TGCGCCAGCAGCCAAGTTGGGGCATTTCTCTATGGCTACACCTTC. Its translation is CASSQVGAFLYGYTF. The chain joins TRBV4-3 to TRBJ1-2; TRBD1 is a possible D gene (5 bases). The CDR3 is 15 amino acids. Germline V gene lookup returns CDR1 LGHNA and CDR2 YSLEER. With 1 base removed from V and 4 bases from J, the gap between germline ends came to 13 bases.

This clonotype has only one observation. The chain couples TRBV5-6 to TRBJ1-5; 7 nucleotides align to TRBD1. Germline CDR1 reads SGHDT; CDR2 reads YYEEEE. Losses at the gene ends were 2 bases for V and 0 bases for J; bases not matched to a gene: 8. The CDR3 is 17 amino acids. CDR3 amino acids: CASSFRGQPFSNQPQHF. CDR3 sequence (DNA): TGTGCCAGCAGCTTTCGGGGACAGCCCTTTAGCAATCAGCCCCAGCATTTT.

This CDR3 is CSVGGRMNYGYTF. In nucleotides, the CDR3 is TGCAGCGTGGGGGGACGGATGAACTATGGCTACACCTTC. The rearrangement links TRBV29-1 to TRBJ1-2; a possible D gene is TRBD1 (5 bases). CDR1 SQVTM and CDR2 ANQGSEA come from the germline V gene. The CDR3 extends over 13 amino acids. The germline V and J ends were trimmed by 6 bases and 2 bases, with 13 bases remaining between them.

J is TRBJ2-3 and V is TRBV11-2; D is perhaps TRBD2 (6 bases). Trimming shortened V by 6 bases and J by 5 bases, and 15 bases separated the two germline ends. Germline-derived CDR1 and CDR2 are SGHAT and FQNNGV. CDR3 length: 14 residues. As DNA, the CDR3 is TGTGCCAGCAGGTCGGGACTGATGGGAGATACGCAGTATTTT. Translated, it gives CASRSGLMGDTQYF.

The rearrangement uses TRBV25-1 and TRBJ2-7; 7 positions match TRBD1. From germline, CDR1 is MGHDK and CDR2 SYGVNS. This CDR3 comprises 13 residues. The V and J ends lost 2 bases and 7 bases, in that order; junction bases with no gene match: 5. As DNA, the CDR3 is TGTGCCAGCAGTGAAGGACAGGCCAGTGAGCAGTACTTC. Amino acid sequence: CASSEGQASEQYF.

This clonotype was detected only a few times. The chain is built from TRBV6-6 and TRBJ2-5; D is undetermined. From germline, CDR1 is MNHNY and CDR2 SVGAGI (reference sequence). The CDR3 is 16 amino acids. V lost 3 bases and J lost 3, with 17 bases in between. The CDR3 is CASSYYTQFTKETQYF. The CDR3 DNA sequence: TGTGCCAGCAGTTATTACACGCAATTTACAAAAGAGACCCAGTACTTC.

This clonotype has a single count. This may stem from a read error, because a much larger clone lies one nucleotide away. The V call is TRBV29-1, the J call TRBJ2-5; D is possibly TRBD1 (6 bases). The V end lost 7 bases, the J end lost 3 bases, and 12 bases lay between the germline ends. The CDR3 contains 12 residues. Germline CDR1 SQVTM, CDR2 ANQGSEA. CDR3 sequence reads: CSGDRTEETQYF. DNA of the CDR3: TGCAGCGGTGACCGGACAGAAGAGACCCAGTACTTC.

This sequence joins TRBV7-2 and TRBJ2-7, with D possibly TRBD2 on 6 matching bases. V was clipped by 3 bases and J by 3 bases, with 15 bases between them. In germline, CDR1 is SGHTA, CDR2 FQGNSA. CDR3 length: 15 residues. The DNA of the CDR3 is TGTGCCAGCAGCTTTATTGCGGGGAGAATCTACGAGCAGTACTTC. Translating it yields CASSFIAGRIYEQYF.

The rearrangement uses TRBV7-2 and TRBJ1-6, with a tentative D call TRBD1 (5 bases). Germline values: CDR1 SGHTA, CDR2 FQGNSA. CDR3 length: 15 residues. Trimming cost V 4 bases and J 10 bases, with 17 bases left between them. The CDR3 here is CASSSYWQGGSPLHF. The CDR3 nucleotides are TGTGCCAGCAGCTCATACTGGCAGGGCGGGTCACCCCTCCACTTT.

The genes are TRBV28 and TRBJ2-1; maybe TRBD2 (6 bases). Between the trimmed V and J ends, which lost 10 bases and 2 bases, there was a span of 12 bases. Germline V gene lookup returns CDR1 MDHEN and CDR2 SYDVKM. CDR3 length equals 13 residues. The CDR3 region is CANQGGTYNEQFF. For the CDR3, the DNA is TGTGCCAACCAGGGAGGCACCTACAATGAGCAGTTCTTC.

The J gene is TRBJ2-3, the V gene TRBV7-2; D gene unclear. CDR3 length equals 14 residues. With 7 bases removed from V and 0 bases from J, the gap between germline ends came to 11 bases. Germline assignment: CDR1 SGHTA and CDR2 FQGNSA. The CDR3 region is CASISGWSTDTQYF. The CDR3 DNA is TGTGCCAGCATCTCCGGGTGGAGCACAGATACGCAGTATTTT. The full variable domain, rest sourced from reference TRBV7-2 and TRBJ2-3, is GAGVSQSPSNKVTEKGKDVELRCDPISGHTALYWYRQSLGQGLEFLIYFQGNSAPDKSGLPSDRFSAERTGGSVSTLTIQRTQQEDSAVYLCASISGWSTDTQYFGPGTRLTVL.

The genes are TRBV7-2 and TRBJ2-2; 8 bases agree with TRBD1. CDR1 and CDR2 from the germline V gene are SGHTA and FQGNSA. V lost 5 bases, J lost 7 bases, and 12 bases stayed unmatched. The CDR3 is 16 amino acids. The CDR3 reads CASSIRQGTPGGELFF. CDR3 nucleotides: TGTGCCAGCAGCATCCGACAGGGGACGCCTGGCGGGGAGCTGTTTTTT. Based on the CDR3 plus reference TRBV7-2 and TRBJ2-2, the full variable domain is GAGVSQSPSNKVTEKGKDVELRCDPISGHTALYWYRQSLGQGLEFLIYFQGNSAPDKSGLPSDRFSAERTGGSVSTLTIQRTQQEDSAVYLCASSIRQGTPGGELFFGEGSRLTVL.